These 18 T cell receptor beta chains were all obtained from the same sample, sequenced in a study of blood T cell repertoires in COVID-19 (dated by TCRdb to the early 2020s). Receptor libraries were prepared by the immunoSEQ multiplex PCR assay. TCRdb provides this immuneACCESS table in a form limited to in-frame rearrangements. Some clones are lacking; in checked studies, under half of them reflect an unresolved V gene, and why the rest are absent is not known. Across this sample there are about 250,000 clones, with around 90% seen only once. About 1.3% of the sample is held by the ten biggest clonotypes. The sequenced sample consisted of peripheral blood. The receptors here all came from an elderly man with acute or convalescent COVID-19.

The CDR3 nucleotides are TGTGCCACCAGTGACTACGGGACTTACAATGAGCAGTTCTTC. It codes for CATSDYGTYNEQFF. The V and J genes are TRBV24-1 and TRBJ2-1; TRBD2 might be the D (6 bases). Germline V CDR1 and CDR2: KGHDR, SFDVKD. The CDR3 has 14 residues. Deletions cut 4 bases from V and 4 bases from J, with 10 bases between.

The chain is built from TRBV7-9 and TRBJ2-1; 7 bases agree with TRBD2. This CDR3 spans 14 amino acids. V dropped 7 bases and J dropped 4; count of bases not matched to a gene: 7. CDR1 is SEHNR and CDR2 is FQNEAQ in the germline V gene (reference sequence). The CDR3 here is CASKLASGYNEQFF. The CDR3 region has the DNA TGTGCCAGCAAACTGGCTAGCGGATACAATGAGCAGTTCTTC.

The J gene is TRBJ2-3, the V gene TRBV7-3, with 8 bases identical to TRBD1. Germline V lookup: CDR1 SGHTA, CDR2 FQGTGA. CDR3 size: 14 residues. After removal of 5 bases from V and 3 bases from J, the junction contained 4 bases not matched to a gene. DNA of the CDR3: TGTGCCAGCAGCAAGGACAGGGTTACAGATACGCAGTATTTT. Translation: CASSKDRVTDTQYF.

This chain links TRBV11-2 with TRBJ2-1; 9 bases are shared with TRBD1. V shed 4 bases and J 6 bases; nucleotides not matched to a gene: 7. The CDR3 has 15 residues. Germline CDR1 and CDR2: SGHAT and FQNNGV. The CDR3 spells CASSSPGQGGNEQFF. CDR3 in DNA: TGTGCCAGCAGCTCCCCGGGACAGGGAGGCAATGAGCAGTTCTTC.

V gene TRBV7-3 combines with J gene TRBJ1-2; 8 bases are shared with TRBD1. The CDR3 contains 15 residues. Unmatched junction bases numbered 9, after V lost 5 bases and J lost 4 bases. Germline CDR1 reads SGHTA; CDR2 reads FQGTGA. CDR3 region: CASSLTGDVGYGYTF. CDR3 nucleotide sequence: TGTGCCAGCAGCCTGACAGGGGACGTGGGCTATGGCTACACCTTC.

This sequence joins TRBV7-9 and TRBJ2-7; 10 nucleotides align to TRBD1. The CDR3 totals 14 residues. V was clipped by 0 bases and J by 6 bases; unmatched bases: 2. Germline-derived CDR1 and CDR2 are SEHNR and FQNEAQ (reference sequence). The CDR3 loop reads CASSLAGQGSEQYF. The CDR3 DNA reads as TGTGCCAGCAGCTTAGCGGGACAGGGGAGCGAGCAGTACTTC.

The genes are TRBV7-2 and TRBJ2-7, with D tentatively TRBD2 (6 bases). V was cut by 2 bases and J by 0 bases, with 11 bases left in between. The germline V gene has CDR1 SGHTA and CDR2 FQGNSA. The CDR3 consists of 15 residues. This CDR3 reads CASSLWGGLSYEQYF. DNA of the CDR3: TGTGCCAGCAGCTTATGGGGAGGTCTCTCCTACGAGCAGTACTTC.

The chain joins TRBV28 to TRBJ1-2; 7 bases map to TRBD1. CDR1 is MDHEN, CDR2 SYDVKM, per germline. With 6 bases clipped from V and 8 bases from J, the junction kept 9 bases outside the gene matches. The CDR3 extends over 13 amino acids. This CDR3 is CASRIDRVEGYTF. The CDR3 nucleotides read TGTGCCAGCAGGATCGACAGGGTGGAGGGCTACACCTTC.

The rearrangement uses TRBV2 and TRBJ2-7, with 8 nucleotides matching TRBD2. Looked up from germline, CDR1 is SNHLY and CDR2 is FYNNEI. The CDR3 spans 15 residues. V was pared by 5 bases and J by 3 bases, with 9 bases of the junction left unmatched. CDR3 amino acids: CASSLSGSPFYEQYF. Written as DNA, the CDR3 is TGTGCCAGCAGTTTAAGCGGGAGCCCCTTCTACGAGCAGTACTTC.

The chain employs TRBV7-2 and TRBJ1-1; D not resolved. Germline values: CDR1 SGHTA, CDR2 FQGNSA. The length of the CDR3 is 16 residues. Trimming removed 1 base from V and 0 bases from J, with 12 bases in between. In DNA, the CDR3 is TGTGCCAGCAGCTTAGGTATGGGGAGGATGAACACTGAAGCTTTCTTT. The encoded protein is CASSLGMGRMNTEAFF.

For the CDR3, the DNA is TGTGCCAGCAGCCTCGGAGGGAGCGGGACCCAGTACTTC. Residues: CASSLGGSGTQYF. This chain joins TRBV3-1 (or the pseudogene TRBV3-2) and TRBJ2-5; tentative D call: TRBD2 (6 bases). Germline V gene sequence: CDR1 LGHDT, CDR2 YNNKEL (reference sequence). The germline V and J ends were trimmed by 4 bases and 7 bases, with 13 bases remaining between them. This CDR3 is 13 amino acids long.

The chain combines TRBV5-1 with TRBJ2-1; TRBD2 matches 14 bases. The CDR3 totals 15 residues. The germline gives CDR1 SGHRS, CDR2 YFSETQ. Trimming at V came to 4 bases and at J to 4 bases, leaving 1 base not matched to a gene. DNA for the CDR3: TGCGCCAGCAGCGGGACTAGCGGGGGATACAATGAGCAGTTCTTC. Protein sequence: CASSGTSGGYNEQFF.

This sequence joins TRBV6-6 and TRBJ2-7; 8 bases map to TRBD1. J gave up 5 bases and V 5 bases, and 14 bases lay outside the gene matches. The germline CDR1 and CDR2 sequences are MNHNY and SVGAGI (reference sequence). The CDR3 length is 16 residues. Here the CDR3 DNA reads TGTGCCAGCAGTACATTCCTCAGACAGGGGAACAACGAGCAGTACTTC. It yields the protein CASSTFLRQGNNEQYF.

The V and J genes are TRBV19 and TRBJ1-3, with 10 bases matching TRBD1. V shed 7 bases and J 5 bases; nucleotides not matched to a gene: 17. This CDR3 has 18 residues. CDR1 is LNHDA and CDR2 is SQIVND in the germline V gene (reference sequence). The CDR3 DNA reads TGTGCCAGTACCCCATCGGGGGGGACAGGGGCGAGGAGAAACACCATATATTTT. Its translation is CASTPSGGTGARRNTIYF. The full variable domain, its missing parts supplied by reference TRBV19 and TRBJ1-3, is DGGITQSPKYLFRKEGQNVTLSCEQNLNHDAMYWYRQDPGQGLRLIYYSQIVNDFQKGDIAEGYSVSREKKESFPLTVTSAQKNPTAFYLCASTPSGGTGARRNTIYFGEGSWLTVV.

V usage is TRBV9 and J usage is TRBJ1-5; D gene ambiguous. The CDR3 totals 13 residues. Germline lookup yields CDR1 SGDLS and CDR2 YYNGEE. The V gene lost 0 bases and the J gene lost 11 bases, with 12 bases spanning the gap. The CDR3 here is CASSVADRGAQHF. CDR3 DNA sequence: TGTGCCAGCAGCGTAGCTGACCGGGGAGCCCAGCATTTT.

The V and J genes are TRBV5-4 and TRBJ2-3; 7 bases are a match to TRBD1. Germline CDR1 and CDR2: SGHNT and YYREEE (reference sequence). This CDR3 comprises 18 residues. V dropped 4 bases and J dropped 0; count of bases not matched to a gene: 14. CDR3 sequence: CASSLEGGQLQSTDTQYF. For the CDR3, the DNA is TGTGCCAGCAGCCTCGAAGGGGGACAGCTACAAAGCACAGATACGCAGTATTTT. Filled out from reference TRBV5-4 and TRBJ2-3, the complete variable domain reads ETGVTQSPTHLIKTRGQQVTLRCSSQSGHNTVSWYQQALGQGPQFIFQYYREEENGRGNFPPRFSGLQFPNYSSELNVNALELDDSALYLCASSLEGGQLQSTDTQYFGPGTRLTVL.

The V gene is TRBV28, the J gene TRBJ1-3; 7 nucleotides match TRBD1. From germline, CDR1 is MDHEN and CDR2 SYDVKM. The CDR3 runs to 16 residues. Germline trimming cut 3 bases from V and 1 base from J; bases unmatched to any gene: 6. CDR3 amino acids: CASSFRGRRSGNTIYF. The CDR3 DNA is TGTGCCAGCAGTTTTAGGGGGCGCAGGTCTGGAAACACCATATATTTT.

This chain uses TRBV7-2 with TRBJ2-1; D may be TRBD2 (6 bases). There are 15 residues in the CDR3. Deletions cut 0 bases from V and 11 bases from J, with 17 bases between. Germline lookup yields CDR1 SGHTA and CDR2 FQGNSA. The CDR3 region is CASSLALGGGGKQFF. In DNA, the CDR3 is TGTGCCAGCAGCTTAGCGCTTGGGGGAGGTGGGAAGCAGTTCTTC.